The subject of this entry is one T cell receptor beta chain. What it recognizes is unknown. Per germline, CDR1 SGHKS and CDR2 YYEKEE (reference sequence). The CDR3 spans 14 residues. Trimming pared 2 bases from V and 1 base from J, leaving 6 bases between. Using immunoSEQ multiplex PCR, the repertoire was profiled, and TCRdb retains in-frame clones only, with some absent. The sample holds about 1.5 million clones, 95% to 99% seen once. This entry is derived from a study of shared clonotypes between healthy human individuals. Notes on the study in general: Deeper or shallower sequencing was expected to change how clonotypes are shared among donors.

Sequences were obtained from naive CD4+ T cells sorted from blood. The subset denotes: CD45RA+ positively selected. This TCR came from a man aged 25-40 years in good health. V usage is TRBV5-5 and J usage is TRBJ2-2, with D unclear. CDR3 sequence: CASSFVGNTGELFF. DNA for the CDR3: TGTGCCAGCAGCTTCGTAGGGAACACCGGGGAGCTGTTTTTT.